The rows below give T cell receptor beta chains drawn from one sample of a study of tumor and adjacent non-tumor tissue in lung cancer. One entry per CDR3 protein results from TCRdb running MiXCR on the multiplex PCR reads. This table has 100,000 to 120,000 distinct CDR3 sequences, around 82% appearing once. Sequenced material: lung tumor tissue. Receptors originate from a man between 65 and 85 years old with non-small cell lung cancer. CDR3s leave out the opening cysteine and the closing phenylalanine or tryptophan. The order of the fields is V gene, clone size, J gene, CDR3 protein. Not every row has a clone size; where given, it reads once, few, many or a size class.

TRBV29-1,-,TRBJ1-3,SDGLPGDTIY
TRBV28,once,TRBJ2-7,ASSLRGVLKTSYGQY
TRBV6-1,-,TRBJ2-2,ASTEYWTGTTGELF
TRBV6-1,-,TRBJ1-2,DSTPDTGGNYGYT
TRBV4-1,-,TRBJ2-2,ANSQRTGRTGELF
TRBV20-1,-,TRBJ2-1,NASAGQNSNEQF
TRBV6-4,many,TRBJ1-1,ASSVGTNTEAF
TRBV6-5,-,TRBJ1-1,ASRTGTGLVGEAF
TRBV4-3,medium-sized,TRBJ2-5,ASSQEAGRETQY
TRBV11-2,once,TRBJ2-7,ANNLDQGGRYEQY
TRBV11-3,-,TRBJ2-7,ASSPMTVSEYEQY